The subject of this entry is one TCR beta chain. The V end lost 1 base, the J end lost 12 bases, and 14 bases lay between the germline ends. CDR1 and CDR2 from the germline V gene are SGDLS and YYNGEE. This CDR3 contains 14 residues. Described time point: patch test 1, 2 weeks after DPC sensitization. Stated treatment: therapeutic diphenylcyclopropenone sensitization with weekly scalp DPC. The sample belongs to a study of human T cells and chemical hapten exposure. As for the study in general: Per-sample TCR yield variation was attributed mainly to small pooled library volume differences.

TCRdb itself ran the RACE reads through MiXCR, one entry per CDR3 protein. The sample has around 120,000 distinct CDR3 sequences; roughly 13% are singletons. The sequencing here drew on whole blood, taken in connection with sensitization to the hapten diphenylcyclopropenone (DPC). The gene calls are TRBV9 and TRBJ1-6; no reliable D call. The sequence came from a man between 18 and 35 years old with alopecia areata. Some clones in this sample may be carry-over from other donors' samples. The CDR3 coding sequence is TGTGCCAGCAGCGTACGCCCGGGAGAGGAACCCCTCCACTTT. Residues: CASSVRPGEEPLHF.